The 28 T cell receptor beta chains given below trace back to one sample, sequenced in a study of T-cell reconstitution after alpha-beta-depleted transplantation in children. As it was prepared, the TCRbeta library received unique molecular identifiers. A single record per CDR3 protein comes from TCRdb applying MiXCR to the PCR reads. The table shows hundreds of thousands of distinct CDR3 sequences, with about 10% occurring only once. Specimen: PBMCs from the stem cell graft donor, collected from the stem cell graft. Every receptor here comes from a human donor who donated a stem cell graft to a child with acute myeloid leukemia.

This clonotype appeared many times. The rearrangement uses TRBV12-3 or TRBV12-4 and TRBJ1-2; D is ambiguous. The CDR3 length is 13 residues. The germline V and J ends were trimmed by 1 base and 9 bases, with 12 bases remaining between them. The CDR3, as DNA: TGTGCCAGCAGTTTAGGGCAGAGTCGAAGCTACACCTTC. Translation: CASSLGQSRSYTF.

About this clonotype itself: A read error may be the cause here, since a much bigger clone is one base away. Here the CDR3 omits its conserved ending phenylalanine or tryptophan, so a read error is the likely source. The V gene is TRBV20-1, the J gene TRBJ2-1, with TRBD2 identical over 8 bases. V lost 7 bases to trimming and J lost 10 bases; unmatched junction nucleotides: 9. The CDR3 has 12 amino acids. Germline V gene lookup returns CDR1 DFQATT and CDR2 SNEGSKA (reference sequence). Written as DNA, the CDR3 is TGCAGTGGTGAGGCTAGCGGGCAGGAGCAGTTCTGC. It yields the protein CSGEASGQEQFC.

This clonotype was counted a few times. The rearrangement uses TRBV27 and TRBJ1-1; a weak D match, TRBD1 (6 bases). In germline, CDR1 is MNHEY, CDR2 SMNVEV (reference sequence). The CDR3 runs 16 residues. The V and J ends lost 8 bases and 0 bases respectively, with 19 bases between them. The CDR3 reads CASFRGPGGMNTEAFF. The DNA for the CDR3 is TGTGCCAGCTTCAGGGGCCCGGGGGGCATGAACACTGAAGCTTTCTTT.

This clonotype was recorded a few times. The chain is built from TRBV7-3 and TRBJ2-7, with D hard to call. CDR3 length: 13 residues. CDR1 is SGHTA and CDR2 is FQGTGA in the germline V gene. The V and J ends lost 2 bases and 7 bases respectively, with 12 bases between them. CDR3 sequence: CASSLQDGLEQYF. The CDR3 coding sequence is TGTGCCAGCAGCTTACAGGACGGGCTTGAGCAGTACTTC.

This clonotype was seen ten or more times. The CDR3 sequence is CSARDRTGKDTQYF. CDR3 sequence (DNA): TGCAGTGCTAGAGATCGGACAGGGAAGGATACGCAGTATTTT. The chain links TRBV20-1 to TRBJ2-3; 8 nucleotides agree with TRBD1. Germline lookup yields CDR1 DFQATT and CDR2 SNEGSKA (reference sequence). Losses at the gene ends were 0 bases for V and 6 bases for J; bases not matched to a gene: 5. The CDR3 sequence is 14 residues long.

The V and J genes are TRBV20-1 and TRBJ2-7; D unclear. V lost 0 bases and J lost 6, with 9 bases in between. This CDR3 is built from 12 residues. Germline V CDR1 and CDR2: DFQATT, SNEGSKA (reference sequence). The CDR3 DNA reads as TGCAGTGCTAGAGATCCCCTTTTCGAGCAGTACTTC. It codes for CSARDPLFEQYF.

This clonotype showed up just a few times. Sequence at one end of the junction differs from germline and may be a read error. This chain joins TRBV7-9 and TRBJ2-7; tentative D call: TRBD2 (6 bases). This CDR3 is built from 16 residues. The germline V gene has CDR1 SEHNR and CDR2 FQNEAQ (reference sequence). As DNA, the CDR3 is TGTGCCAGCAGCCTAGCGAGCGGAAGGAGCTCCTACGAGCAGTACTTC. The encoded protein is CASSLASGRSSYEQYF.

This clonotype has at least ten counts. The chain links TRBV6-1 to TRBJ2-1; 7 bases align to TRBD2. CDR1 and CDR2 (germline): MNHNS, SASEGT. The CDR3 is 14 residues long. Trimming cost V 8 bases and J 4 bases; bases outside gene matches: 8. CDR3 in amino acids: CASLRASGYNEQFF. CDR3 nucleotide sequence: TGTGCCAGCTTAAGGGCTAGCGGATACAATGAGCAGTTCTTC.

The chain uses TRBV5-1 and TRBJ2-7; possible D gene TRBD1, 5 bases. The V and J ends lost 2 bases and 0 bases respectively, with 15 bases between them. This CDR3 has 16 residues. Germline CDR1 reads SGHRS; CDR2 reads YFSETQ. The CDR3 region has the DNA TGCGCCAGCAGCTTAACGGAACAGGCGAGCTCCTACGAGCAGTACTTC. This codes for CASSLTEQASSYEQYF.

This clonotype was picked up many times. The genes are TRBV24-1 and TRBJ2-7; 8 bases agree with TRBD1. The CDR3 totals 15 residues. Trimming at V came to 3 bases and at J to 4 bases, leaving 7 bases not matched to a gene. Looked up from germline, CDR1 is KGHDR and CDR2 is SFDVKD. For the CDR3, the DNA is TGTGCCACCAGTGATGCCGGGACAGGAATATACGAGCAGTACTTC. It yields the protein CATSDAGTGIYEQYF.

At least ten counts were recorded for this clonotype. This chain links TRBV12-3 or TRBV12-4 with TRBJ2-1, with 9 nucleotides matching TRBD1. Trimming cost V 3 bases and J 5 bases; bases outside gene matches: 5. CDR3 size: 15 residues. In DNA form, the CDR3 reads TGTGCCAGCAGTTTCTGGGACAGGGAAGACAATGAGCAGTTCTTC. This translates into CASSFWDREDNEQFF.

This clonotype occurred many times. The chain has TRBV20-1 and TRBJ2-6; D unclear. The germline CDR1 and CDR2 sequences are DFQATT and SNEGSKA (reference sequence). The CDR3 loop spans 15 amino acids. The V end lost 0 bases, the J end lost 2 bases, and 8 bases lay between the germline ends. CDR3 region: CSARDKVTGANVLTF. CDR3 nucleotide sequence: TGCAGTGCTAGAGATAAAGTTACTGGGGCCAACGTCCTGACTTTC.

The chain carries TRBV7-2 and TRBJ2-2; D not resolved. CDR3 length: 12 residues. Germline V gives CDR1 SGHTA, CDR2 FQGNSA. V was clipped by 6 bases and J by 9 bases, with 11 bases between them. CDR3 DNA sequence: TGTGCCAGCAGAAGGTCTGATAGGGAGCTGTTTTTT. This encodes CASRRSDRELFF.

In regard to this clonotype: Possible read error: a much larger clone is one base away. This chain joins TRBV20-1 and TRBJ2-5; 9 nucleotides line up with TRBD2. Germline CDR1 DFQATT, CDR2 SNEGSKA (reference sequence). This CDR3 spans 14 amino acids. The DNA for the CDR3 is TGCTGTGCTCCTAGCGGGACGGCAAGGGAGACCCAGTACTTC. Translation gives CCAPSGTARETQYF.

This clonotype appeared many times. The chain employs TRBV7-6 and TRBJ2-2; TRBD2 might be the D (5 bases). The germline gives CDR1 SGHVS, CDR2 FNYEAQ. CDR3 length: 13 amino acids. The germline V and J ends were trimmed by 4 bases and 5 bases, with 8 bases remaining between them. CDR3 bases: TGTGCCAGCAGCTCCCGCGGGACCGGGGAGCTGTTTTTT. Translation gives CASSSRGTGELFF.

This clonotype was observed many times. The rearrangement links TRBV12-3 or TRBV12-4 to TRBJ2-7, with 12 bases that match TRBD2. The CDR3 is made up of 15 amino acids. The ends lost 6 bases at V and 7 bases at J; junction bases unmatched: 10. The CDR3 coding sequence is TGTGCCAGCAGACACGGACTAGCGGGGTTTAAGGAGCAGTACTTC. It translates to CASRHGLAGFKEQYF.

This clonotype was counted ten times or more. The chain recombines TRBV11-2 with TRBJ2-2; TRBD1 aligns across 9 bases. CDR1 SGHAT and CDR2 FQNNGV come from the germline V gene. With 4 bases clipped from V and 6 bases from J, the junction kept 6 bases outside the gene matches. This CDR3 comprises 15 residues. CDR3 sequence reads: CASSSTGGMAGELFF. DNA of the CDR3: TGTGCCAGCAGCTCAACAGGGGGCATGGCCGGGGAGCTGTTTTTT.

This clonotype appeared many times. The rearrangement uses TRBV29-1 and TRBJ2-1, with TRBD2 matching 12 bases. Germline assignment: CDR1 SQVTM and CDR2 ANQGSEA. This CDR3 has 16 amino acids. With V trimmed by 4 bases and J by 4 bases, 8 bases remained unmatched. In nucleotides, the CDR3 is TGCAGCGTTGGCGGGGCTAGCGGGAGGGATTACAATGAGCAGTTCTTC. It encodes CSVGGASGRDYNEQFF.

This rearrangement joins TRBV11-2 to TRBJ1-1; 9 bases match TRBD1. V shed 6 bases, J shed 5 bases, and the junction held 10 bases outside the gene matches. The CDR3 consists of 15 residues. Germline values: CDR1 SGHAT, CDR2 FQNNGV. The CDR3 DNA reads TGTGCCAGCAGGGGATCGGGACAGGGATCAACTGAAGCTTTCTTT. Translated: CASRGSGQGSTEAFF.

In its sample, this clonotype was seen a few times. V usage is TRBV29-1 and J usage is TRBJ2-5, with 7 positions matching TRBD1. The CDR3 covers 13 residues. Germline CDR1 SQVTM, CDR2 ANQGSEA. The V and J ends lost 4 bases and 3 bases, in that order; junction bases with no gene match: 5. This CDR3 reads CSVGDREKETQYF. In nucleotides, the CDR3 is TGCAGCGTTGGAGACAGGGAAAAAGAGACCCAGTACTTC.

In its sample, this clonotype was seen a few times. V and J are TRBV5-5 and TRBJ2-7; 10 bases agree with TRBD2. Germline V gene sequence: CDR1 SGHKS, CDR2 YYEKEE (reference sequence). Trimming at V came to 4 bases and at J to 3 bases, leaving 10 bases not matched to a gene. The CDR3 contains 16 residues. The CDR3 loop is CASSPLSPSGSYEQYF. The CDR3, as DNA: TGTGCCAGCAGCCCATTGTCCCCTAGCGGGAGCTACGAGCAGTACTTC. Full variable domain (missing parts from reference TRBV5-5 and TRBJ2-7): DAGVTQSPTHLIKTRGQQVTLRCSPISGHKSVSWYQQVLGQGPQFIFQYYEKEERGRGNFPDRFSARQFPNYSSELNVNALLLGDSALYLCASSPLSPSGSYEQYFGPGTRLTVT.

The chain links TRBV6-4 to TRBJ2-7; TRBD2 agrees at 12 bases. V lost 2 bases, J lost 0 bases, and 8 bases stayed unmatched. CDR3 length equals 18 residues. Germline V gene sequence: CDR1 MRHNA, CDR2 SNTAGT. As DNA, the CDR3 is TGTGCCAGCAGTGACCGTGGACTAGCGGGACCTTTCTCCTACGAGCAGTACTTC. The encoded protein is CASSDRGLAGPFSYEQYF.

CDR3 loop: CASSLSRAISYNEQFF. For the CDR3, the DNA is TGCGCCAGCAGCTTATCGCGGGCCATCTCCTACAATGAGCAGTTCTTC. The chain has TRBV5-1 and TRBJ2-1, with D perhaps TRBD2 (5 bases). V lost 2 bases, J lost 0 bases, and 12 bases lay in between. CDR1 and CDR2 (germline): SGHRS, YFSETQ. CDR3 size: 16 residues.

This clonotype was seen a handful of times. V and J are TRBV10-3 and TRBJ2-1, with 8 nucleotides matching TRBD2. Losses at the gene ends were 3 bases for V and 7 bases for J; bases not matched to a gene: 5. Germline V gene lookup returns CDR1 ENHRY and CDR2 SYGVKD. The CDR3 extends over 14 amino acids. The DNA for the CDR3 is TGTGCCATCAGTGAAGCGGGAGAGCGTAATGAGCAGTTCTTC. Protein sequence: CAISEAGERNEQFF.

This clonotype was seen only a few times. The chain is built from TRBV7-2 and TRBJ1-2, with D possibly matching TRBD1 (5 bases). Between the trimmed V and J ends, which lost 7 bases and 8 bases, there was a span of 26 bases. Germline CDR1 is SGHTA and CDR2 is FQGNSA. CDR3 length: 16 residues. The DNA of the CDR3 is TGTGCCAGCACCCCGACAGCCCACTCCTCATATTTCGGCTACACCTTC. It yields the protein CASTPTAHSSYFGYTF.

This clonotype was seen repeatedly, ten times or more. The chain links TRBV28 to TRBJ2-1, with 14 positions matching TRBD2. Per germline, CDR1 MDHEN and CDR2 SYDVKM. The CDR3 has 15 amino acids. The J segment lost 8 bases and the V segment lost 6 bases, leaving 6 bases of the junction unmatched. CDR3 bases: TGTGCCAGCAGGAGGACTAGCGGGAGGATGGATGAGCAGTTCTTC. It encodes CASRRTSGRMDEQFF.

The rearrangement uses TRBV12-3 or TRBV12-4 and TRBJ1-5, with TRBD1 matching over 7 bases. The CDR3 sequence is 15 residues long. Losses at the gene ends were 7 bases for V and 3 bases for J; bases not matched to a gene: 9. CDR3 in amino acids: CASIRNRGVNQPQHF. CDR3 nucleotide sequence: TGTGCCAGCATCCGGAACAGGGGAGTCAATCAGCCCCAGCATTTT.

This clonotype was seen many times. The CDR3 protein is CSASRRGVEAFF. The CDR3 region has the DNA TGCAGTGCTAGCCGACGGGGGGTGGAAGCTTTCTTT. The V gene is TRBV20-1, the J gene TRBJ1-1; D perhaps matches TRBD1 (5 bases). Germline V gene lookup returns CDR1 DFQATT and CDR2 SNEGSKA (reference sequence). Trimming removed 3 bases at V and 8 bases at J, with 13 bases between. The CDR3 spans 12 residues.